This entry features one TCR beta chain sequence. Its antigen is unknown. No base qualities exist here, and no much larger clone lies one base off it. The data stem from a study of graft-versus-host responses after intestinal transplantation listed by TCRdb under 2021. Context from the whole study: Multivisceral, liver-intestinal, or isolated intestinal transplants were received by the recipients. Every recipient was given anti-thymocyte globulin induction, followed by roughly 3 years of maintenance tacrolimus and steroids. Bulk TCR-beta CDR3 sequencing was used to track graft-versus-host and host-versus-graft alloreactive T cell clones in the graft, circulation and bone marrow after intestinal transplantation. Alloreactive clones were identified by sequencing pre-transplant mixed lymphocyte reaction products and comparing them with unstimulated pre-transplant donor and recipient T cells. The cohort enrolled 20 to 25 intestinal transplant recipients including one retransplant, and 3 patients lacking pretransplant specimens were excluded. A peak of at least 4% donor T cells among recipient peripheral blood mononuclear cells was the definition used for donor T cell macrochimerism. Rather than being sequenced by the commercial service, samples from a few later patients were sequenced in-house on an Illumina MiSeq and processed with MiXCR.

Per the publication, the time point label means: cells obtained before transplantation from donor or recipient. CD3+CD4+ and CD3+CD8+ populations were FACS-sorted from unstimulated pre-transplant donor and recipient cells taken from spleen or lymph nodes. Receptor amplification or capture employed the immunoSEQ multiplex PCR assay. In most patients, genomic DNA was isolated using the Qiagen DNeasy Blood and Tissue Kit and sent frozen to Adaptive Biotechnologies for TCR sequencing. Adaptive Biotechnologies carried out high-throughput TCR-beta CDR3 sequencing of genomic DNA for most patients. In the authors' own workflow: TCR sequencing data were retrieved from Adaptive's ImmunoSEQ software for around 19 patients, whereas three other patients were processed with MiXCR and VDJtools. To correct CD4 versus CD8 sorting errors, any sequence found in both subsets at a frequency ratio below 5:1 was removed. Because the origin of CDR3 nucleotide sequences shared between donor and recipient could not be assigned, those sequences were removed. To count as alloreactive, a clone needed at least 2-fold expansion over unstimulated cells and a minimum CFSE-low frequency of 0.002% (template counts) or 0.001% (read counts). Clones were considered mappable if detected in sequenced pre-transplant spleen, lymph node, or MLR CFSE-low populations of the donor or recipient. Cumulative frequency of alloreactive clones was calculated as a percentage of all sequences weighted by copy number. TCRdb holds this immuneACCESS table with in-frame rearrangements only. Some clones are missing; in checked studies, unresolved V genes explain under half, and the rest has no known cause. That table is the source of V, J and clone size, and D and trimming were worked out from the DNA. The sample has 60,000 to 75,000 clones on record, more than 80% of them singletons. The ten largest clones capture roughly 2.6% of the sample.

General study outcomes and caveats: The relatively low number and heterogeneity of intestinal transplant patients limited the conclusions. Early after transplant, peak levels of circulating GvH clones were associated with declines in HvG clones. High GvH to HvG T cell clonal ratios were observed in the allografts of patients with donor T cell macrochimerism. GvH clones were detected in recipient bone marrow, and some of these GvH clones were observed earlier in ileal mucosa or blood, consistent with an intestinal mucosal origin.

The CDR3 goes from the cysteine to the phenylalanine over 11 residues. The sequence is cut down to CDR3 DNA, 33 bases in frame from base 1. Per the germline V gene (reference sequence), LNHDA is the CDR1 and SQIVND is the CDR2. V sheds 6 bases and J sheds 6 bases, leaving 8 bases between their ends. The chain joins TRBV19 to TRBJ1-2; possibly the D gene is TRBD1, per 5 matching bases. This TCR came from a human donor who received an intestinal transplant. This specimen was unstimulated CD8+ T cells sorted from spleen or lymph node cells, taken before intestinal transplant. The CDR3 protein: CASSQGHGYTF. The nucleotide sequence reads TGTGCCAGTAGCCAGGGTCATGGCTACACCTTC. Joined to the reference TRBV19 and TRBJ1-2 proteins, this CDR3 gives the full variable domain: DGGITQSPKYLFRKEGQNVTLSCEQNLNHDAMYWYRQDPGQGLRLIYYSQIVNDFQKGDIAEGYSVSREKKESFPLTVTSAQKNPTAFYLCASSQGHGYTFGSGTRLTVV.